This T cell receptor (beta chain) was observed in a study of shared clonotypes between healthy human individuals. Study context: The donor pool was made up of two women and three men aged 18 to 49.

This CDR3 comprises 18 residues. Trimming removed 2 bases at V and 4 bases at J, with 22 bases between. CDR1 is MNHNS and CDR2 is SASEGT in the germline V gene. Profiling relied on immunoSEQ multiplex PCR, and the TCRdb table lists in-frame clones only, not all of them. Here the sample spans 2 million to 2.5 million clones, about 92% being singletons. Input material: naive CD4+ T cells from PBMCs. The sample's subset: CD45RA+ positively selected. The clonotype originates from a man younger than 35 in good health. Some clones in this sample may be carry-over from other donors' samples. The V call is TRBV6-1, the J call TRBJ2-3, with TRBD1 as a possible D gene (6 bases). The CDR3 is CASSESVWARGRADTQYF. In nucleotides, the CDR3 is TGTGCCAGCAGTGAATCGGTATGGGCCAGGGGAAGAGCAGATACGCAGTATTTT.